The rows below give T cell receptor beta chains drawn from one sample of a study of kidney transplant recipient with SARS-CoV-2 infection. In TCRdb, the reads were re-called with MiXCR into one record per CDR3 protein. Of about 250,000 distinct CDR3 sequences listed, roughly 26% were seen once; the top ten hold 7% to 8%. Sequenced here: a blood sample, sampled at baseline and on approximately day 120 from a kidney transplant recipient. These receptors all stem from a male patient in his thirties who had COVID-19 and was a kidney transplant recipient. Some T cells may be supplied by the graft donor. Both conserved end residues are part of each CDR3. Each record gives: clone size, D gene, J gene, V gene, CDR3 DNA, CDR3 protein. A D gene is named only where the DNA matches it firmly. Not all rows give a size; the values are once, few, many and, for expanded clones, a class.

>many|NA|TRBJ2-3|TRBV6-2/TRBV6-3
TGTGCCAGCAGTTACCTTAGTCTTCCTGGGGGAGATACGCAGTATTTT
CASSYLSLPGGDTQYF
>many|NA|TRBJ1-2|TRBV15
TGTGCCACCAGCGTACCAAAAAGGTGTGGAAAGACCTATGGCTACACCTTC
CATSVPKRCGKTYGYTF
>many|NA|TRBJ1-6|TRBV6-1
TGTGCCAGCAGTGAACTGGGGCGGCGGGGGCATTCACCCCTCCACTTT
CASSELGRRGHSPLHF
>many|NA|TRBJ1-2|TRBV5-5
TGTGCCAGCCTTGGTGGTGTCTCGCGAAAGACCTATGGCTACACCTTC
CASLGGVSRKTYGYTF
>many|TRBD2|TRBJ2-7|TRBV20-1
TGCAGTGCTAGACCTAGCGGGATTCGCTACGAGCAGTACTTC
CSARPSGIRYEQYF
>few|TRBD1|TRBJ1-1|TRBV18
TGTGCCAGCTCACAACAGGGACAGTTGAACACTGAAGCTTTCTTT
CASSQQGQLNTEAFF
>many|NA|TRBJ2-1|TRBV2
TGTGCCAGCAGTGAAGGAGGGAGACTCGGTCTACAGAGGGAGCAGTTCTTC
CASSEGGRLGLQREQFF
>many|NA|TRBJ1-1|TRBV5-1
TGCGCCAGCAGCTTGGTCATAGGGGGGAACACTGAAGCTTTCTTT
CASSLVIGGNTEAFF
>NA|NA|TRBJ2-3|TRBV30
TGTGCCTGGACCCAGGGGGATACGCAGTATTTT
CAWTQGDTQYF
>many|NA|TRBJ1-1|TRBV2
TGTGCCAGCAGTGAGGCGCAGGGAGCTTTCTTT
CASSEAQGAFF
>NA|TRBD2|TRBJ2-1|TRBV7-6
TGTGCCAGCAGCCCAGGGCTTTCGGGAGGGAACAATGGGCAGTTCTTC
CASSPGLSGGNNGQFF
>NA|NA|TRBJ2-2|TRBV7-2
TGTGCCAGCAGCTTAATCGTGGGAGGGGGCACCGGGGAGCTGTTTTTT
CASSLIVGGGTGELFF
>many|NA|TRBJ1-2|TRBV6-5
TGTGCCAGCAGTTACCGACGGGAATGTAGAAAGACCTATGGCTACACCTTC
CASSYRRECRKTYGYTF
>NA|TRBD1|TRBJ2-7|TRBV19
TGTGCCAGTAGTCAAACCGGGACAGTCTACGAGCAGTACTTC
CASSQTGTVYEQYF
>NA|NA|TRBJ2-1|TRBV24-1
TGTACCACCAGTGATTTGTCGGCAGGGAGTCTCAATGAGCAGTTCTTC
CTTSDLSAGSLNEQFF
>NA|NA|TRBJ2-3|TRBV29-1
TGCAGCGTTGAATGGGGAGCAGGTAGCACAGATACGCAGTATTTT
CSVEWGAGSTDTQYF
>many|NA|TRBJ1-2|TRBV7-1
TGTGCCAGCAGCATTAACGATCACGAGGGAAAGACCTATGGCTACACCTTC
CASSINDHEGKTYGYTF
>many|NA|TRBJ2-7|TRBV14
TGTGCCAGCAGCCAAGAAACGATATCCTACGAGCAGTACTTC
CASSQETISYEQYF
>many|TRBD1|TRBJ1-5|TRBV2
TGTGCCAGCAGTATGGACAGGGGGCATAATCAGCCCCAGCATTTT
CASSMDRGHNQPQHF
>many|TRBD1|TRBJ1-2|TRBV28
TGTGCCAGCACCCCGGGGGACAGGGTTGACTATGGCTACACCTTC
CASTPGDRVDYGYTF
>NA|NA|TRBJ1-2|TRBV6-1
TGTGCCAGCAGTCGTCCACGCTCTATGCGAAAGACCTATGGCTACACCTTC
CASSRPRSMRKTYGYTF
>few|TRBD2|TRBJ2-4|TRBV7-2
TGTGCCAGCAGCTTAGTGGTTGGCGGGAGTAGGTCCAAAAACATTCAGTACTTC
CASSLVVGGSRSKNIQYF
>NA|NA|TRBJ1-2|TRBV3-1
TGTGCCAGCAGCATAGGATGCACCCTTCGAAAGACCTATGGCTACACCTTC
CASSIGCTLRKTYGYTF
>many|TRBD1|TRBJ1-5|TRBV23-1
TGCGCCAGCAGTCAAATGGGCCAGGGGGCTTCTCAGCCCCAGCATTTT
CASSQMGQGASQPQHF
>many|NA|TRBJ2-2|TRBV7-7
TGTGCCAGCAGCTTGAGCGGTGGGGGGACCGGGGAGCTGTTTTTT
CASSLSGGGTGELFF
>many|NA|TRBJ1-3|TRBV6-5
TGTGCCAGCAGTAGGGTATCTGGAAACACCATATATTTT
CASSRVSGNTIYF
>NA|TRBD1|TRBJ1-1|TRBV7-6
TGTGCCAGCAGCTTAGGGGATCGACAGGGCTGGAACACTGAAGCTTTCTTT
CASSLGDRQGWNTEAFF
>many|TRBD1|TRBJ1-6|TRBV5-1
TGCGCCAGCCGGGACAGGGGCTCGAGCTCCTATAATTCACCCCTCCACTTT
CASRDRGSSSYNSPLHF
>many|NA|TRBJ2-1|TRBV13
TGTGCCAGCAGCTTATTTACTGGGGGCTACAATGAGCAGTTCTTC
CASSLFTGGYNEQFF
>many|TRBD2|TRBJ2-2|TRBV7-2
TGTGCCAGCAGCTATCAACCAAATAGCGGGAGGTACACCGGGGAGCTGTTTTTT
CASSYQPNSGRYTGELFF
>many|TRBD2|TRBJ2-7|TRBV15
TGTGCCACCAGCAGAGAAGCTAGCGGGGGCTACGAGCAGTACTTC
CATSREASGGYEQYF
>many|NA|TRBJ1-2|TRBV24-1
TGTGCCACCAGTGGTTCTTTTAGTACCAGAAAGACCTATGGCTACACCTTC
CATSGSFSTRKTYGYTF
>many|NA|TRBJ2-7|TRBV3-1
TGTGCCAGCAGCCAAGAATGGACGGGACGGTCCTACGAGCAGTACTTC
CASSQEWTGRSYEQYF
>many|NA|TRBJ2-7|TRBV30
TGTGCCTGGAGTGTAAACAGGGAGTATGAGCAGTACTTC
CAWSVNREYEQYF
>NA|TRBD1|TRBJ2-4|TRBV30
TGTGCCTGCATGACGTCTGGGGACAGGGTCCGGAAAAACATTCAGTACTTC
CACMTSGDRVRKNIQYF
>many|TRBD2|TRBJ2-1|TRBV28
TGTGCCAGCAGAGCTAGCGGTTGGCATGAGCAGTTCTTC
CASRASGWHEQFF
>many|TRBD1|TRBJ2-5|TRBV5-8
TGTGCCAGCAGCGTCGACAGGGGGCTTGAGCAGTACTTC
CASSVDRGLEQYF
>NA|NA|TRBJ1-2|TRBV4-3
TGCGCCAGCAGCCTGCTTCGAGGACGTCGAAAGACCTATTGCTACACCTTC
CASSLLRGRRKTYCYTF
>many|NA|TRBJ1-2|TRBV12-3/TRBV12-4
TGTGCCAGCAGTTTCCGAAACACAGCAGGAAAGACCTATGGCTACACCTTC
CASSFRNTAGKTYGYTF
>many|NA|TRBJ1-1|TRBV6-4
TGTGCCAGCAGTGAGGAGTATATGAACACTGAAGCTTTCTTT
CASSEEYMNTEAFF
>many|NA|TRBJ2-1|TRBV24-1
TGTGCCACCAGTGTTAACTCCTACAATGAGCAGTTCTTC
CATSVNSYNEQFF
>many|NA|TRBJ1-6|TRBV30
TGTGCCTGGAGTGCCGGGCCCAGGAGGTATAATTCACCCCTCCACTTT
CAWSAGPRRYNSPLHF
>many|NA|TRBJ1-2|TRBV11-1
TGTGCCAGCAGCGATCTTCTTAAGGCTGGAAAGACCTATGGCTACACCTTC
CASSDLLKAGKTYGYTF
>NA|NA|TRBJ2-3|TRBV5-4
TGTGCCAGCAGCCTCCGGGGCACTTCAGATACGCAGTATTTT
CASSLRGTSDTQYF
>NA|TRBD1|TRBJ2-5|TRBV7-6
TGTGCCAGCGGTTCCACAGGGGGCAGGGAGACCCAGTACTTC
CASGSTGGRETQYF
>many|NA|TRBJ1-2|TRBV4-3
TGCGCCAGCAGCGTCCAGGCAGGACGTCGAAAGACCTATGGCTACACCTTC
CASSVQAGRRKTYGYTF
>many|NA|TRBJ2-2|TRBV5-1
TGCGCCAGCAGCTTGTCAGGGGCGAACACCGGGGAGCTGTTTTTT
CASSLSGANTGELFF
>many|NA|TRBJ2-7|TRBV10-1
TGCGCCAGCAGTGAGGGACAGACCTACGAGCAGTACTTC
CASSEGQTYEQYF
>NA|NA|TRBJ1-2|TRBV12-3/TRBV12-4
TGTGCCAGCAGTTTTGGTAACAGCTTCCGAAAGACCTATAGCTACACCTTC
CASSFGNSFRKTYSYTF
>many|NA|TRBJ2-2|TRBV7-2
TGTGCCAGCAGCTTAGCATCCAGCGGGGAGCTGTTTTTT
CASSLASSGELFF
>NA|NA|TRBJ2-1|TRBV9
TGTGCCAGCAGCGTAGCCCGGGGGGCCAATGAGCAGTTCTTC
CASSVARGANEQFF
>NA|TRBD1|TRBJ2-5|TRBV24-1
TGTGCCACCAGTGAGGGACAGGGATATCGGGAGACCCAGTACTTC
CATSEGQGYRETQYF
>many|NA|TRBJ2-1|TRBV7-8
TGTGCCAGCAGCTTAGCGTACAGAGACAAGCAGTTCTTC
CASSLAYRDKQFF
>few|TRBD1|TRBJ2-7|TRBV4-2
TGTGCCAGCAGCCGCGGGGACAGGGAGTACGAGCAGTACTTC
CASSRGDREYEQYF
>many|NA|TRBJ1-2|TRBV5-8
TGTGCCAGCGAGGCGTGTCATCCACGAAAGACCTATGGCTACACCTTC
CASEACHPRKTYGYTF